This T cell receptor beta chain was found in a study of blood T cells in healthy people across ages (dated by TCRdb to between 2014 and 2017). Regarding the research as a whole: In model experiments, template switching captured roughly one uniquely barcoded TCR beta cDNA molecule for every two T cells. Donors of different ages were randomly distributed across sequencing lanes to avoid experimental bias. Four age groups were formed from the donors: young (average approximately 17 years), middle-aged (approximately 39), aged (roughly 58) and long-lived (around 82). Age-related changes in TCR beta repertoire diversity were measured in the study by deep sequencing normalized with unique cDNA molecular identifiers. The study analyzed two additional independent replicas of 1 million unique cDNA reads from the same blood draw for two donors, one aged 18 to 30 and one aged 80 or older. Study-level results and caveats: The percentage of naive T cells measured by flow cytometry correlated strongly with observed TCR beta diversity. As age increased, observed TCR beta diversity per million T cells dropped in a roughly linear way, and a significant reduction was already evident by age 40. Compared with the aged group, more naive CD4+ T cells, fewer expanded clones and increased TCR diversity were shown by the long-lived group, suggesting age selection. Since profiling was done on bulk unsorted PBMCs, naive and antigen-experienced compartments could not be conclusively compared. Estimates of total diversity from one million sequenced T cells were regarded as lower bounds and underestimates. Donor CMV infection status was unknown, potentially confounding age-related changes in expanded clonotypes.

Taken from cysteine to phenylalanine, the CDR3 has 14 residues. Kept here is only the CDR3 DNA, which spans 42 bases and is read in frame from base 1. V sheds 2 bases and J sheds 3 bases, leaving 11 bases between their ends. Reading the germline V gene (reference sequence) gives CDR1 MNHNY and CDR2 SVGAGI. The library was obtained by 5' RACE. The instrument was an Illumina HiSeq 2500. A second PCR of about 6 to 11 cycles was performed with a sample-barcoded 5' primer and a J-beta primer mix. Each TCR beta cDNA molecule received a unique molecular identifier from a template-switch 5' adaptor carrying 12 random nucleotides. Each sample yielded at least 3 million CDR3-containing paired-end reads. The Mint cDNA synthesis kit, primed by a TRBC-specific oligonucleotide, was used to synthesize first-strand cDNA from all RNA. Following uracil-DNA glycosylase treatment, all cDNA underwent a first 18-cycle PCR with the universal primers M1SS and BC2_uni_R. On the authors' methods: Normalization of each sample was performed by random selection of 1 million high-quality reads, each carrying a distinct molecular identifier. Reads sharing molecular identifiers were discarded rather than binned into consensus sequences. MiTCR, with a Q25 quality threshold and the strictest error-elimination algorithm, was used for CDR3 identification, clonotype clustering and error correction. A nonparametric unseen species model with Euler transformation was used to estimate lower-bound total TCR beta diversity. The raw public data were reprocessed by TCRdb itself: fastp quality trimming at Q25, MiXCR clonotype calling, in-frame beta chains only. Each CDR3 protein gets just one entry, which takes the most common genes and DNA from the rows behind it. Clone size and V and J calls follow TCRdb, not the original study. A total of 650,000 to 1,000,000 distinct CDR3 sequences appear in this sample, under 40% of them only once. The ten most abundant clones make up about an eighth of the sample.

This clonotype was seen a few times. No cognate antigen has been identified for it. No much larger clonotype is one base removed from it; base qualities were not supplied. Donors were about 36 systemically healthy Caucasian individuals from Russia aged 6 to 90 years. Roughly 10 milliliters of peripheral blood were drawn from each donor into EDTA-treated Vacutainer tubes. PBMCs were isolated by Ficoll-Paque density-gradient centrifugation, with at least 6 million obtained per sample. Trizol reagent was used to extract total RNA from PBMCs, with at least 5 micrograms per sample. Naive CD45RAhigh/CD27high T cell percentages were measured by flow cytometry on a PBMC aliquot from every donor.

The sequenced sample consisted of blood. This receptor chain uses TRBV6-6 and TRBJ2-7, and TRBD1 may be the D gene, going by 6 matching bases. This receptor was obtained from a man younger than 35 in good health. The CDR3 corresponds to CASSYPGTHYEQYF. The DNA sequence is given as TGTGCCAGCAGTTACCCCGGGACACACTACGAGCAGTACTTC.